The next 32 T cell receptor beta chains were all read from a single sample in a study of metastatic and nonmetastatic thyroid tumors. TCRdb used MiXCR to call clones anew from the PCR reads. Of about 26,000 clones listed, roughly 24% are singletons. Thyroid surgery was preceded by no treatment in any patient. Sequenced input: blood. These receptor sequences come from a female donor with papillary thyroid cancer or a benign thyroid nodule (not recorded which). Some clones in this sample may be carry-over from other donors' samples.

This clone was counted ten times or more. The rearrangement links TRBV2 to TRBJ1-1; no definite D call. Germline lookup yields CDR1 SNHLY and CDR2 FYNNEI. The V end lost 5 bases, the J end lost 5 bases, and 6 bases lay between the germline ends. This CDR3 spans 11 amino acids. CDR3 in amino acids: CASSRRTEAFF. The DNA of the CDR3 is TGTGCCAGCAGTAGGAGGACTGAAGCTTTCTTT.

The table lists this clone with a few counts. This chain links TRBV20-1 with TRBJ2-7, with 13 nucleotides matching TRBD2. The CDR3 spans 13 residues. Germline trimming cut 0 bases from V and 12 bases from J; bases unmatched to any gene: 5. Germline CDR1 is DFQATT and CDR2 is SNEGSKA (reference sequence). The CDR3 loop reads CSARETSGRVPYF. CDR3 coding DNA: TGCAGTGCTAGAGAAACTAGCGGGAGGGTTCCGTACTTC.

This clone came up once. The chain uses TRBV7-9 and TRBJ2-3; 9 bases are a match to TRBD1. Per germline, CDR1 SEHNR and CDR2 FQNEAQ (reference sequence). The CDR3 is made up of 13 amino acids. Trimming cost V 7 bases and J 11 bases; bases outside gene matches: 10. The CDR3 DNA follows: TGTGCCAGCATCCAGGGGACAGGGAGCGGGCAGTATTTT. Protein sequence: CASIQGTGSGQYF.

As concerns this clone: Germline is not matched at one junction end, which may reflect a read error. V is TRBV7-9 and J is TRBJ1-2; D might be TRBD1 (6 bases). The germline V gene encodes CDR1 SEHNR and CDR2 FQNEAQ (reference sequence). This CDR3 is built from 13 residues. The CDR3 here is CASIFGTNYVYTF. In nucleotides, the CDR3 is TGTGCCAGCATCTTCGGGACAAACTATGTCTACACCTTC.

Details on this clone: The junction shows a germline mismatch at one end, possibly a read error. The chain employs TRBV11-1 and TRBJ2-7; D is perhaps TRBD1 or TRBD2 (5 bases each). The V gene's germline CDR1 is SGHAT and CDR2 FQDESV (reference sequence). The CDR3 totals 13 residues. CDR3 nucleotide sequence: TGTGCCAGCAGCCTCACGAGGGGCTACGAGCGGTACTTC. Translation gives CASSLTRGYERYF.

The V and J genes are TRBV24-1 and TRBJ2-1; TRBD2 matches 8 bases. The length of the CDR3 is 14 residues. V shed 3 bases, J shed 8 bases, and the junction held 5 bases outside the gene matches. Germline lookup yields CDR1 KGHDR and CDR2 SFDVKD. CDR3 bases: TGTGCCACCAGTGATGGGACTAGGTTGGATGAGCAGTTCTTC. The encoded protein is CATSDGTRLDEQFF.

This chain uses TRBV12-5 with TRBJ2-3; unclear D gene. V lost 7 bases and J lost 4, with 12 bases in between. There are 13 residues in the CDR3. Germline V gene data show CDR1 as LGHNT and CDR2 as FRNRAP. The CDR3 here is CASALSQADTQYF. In DNA, the CDR3 is TGTGCTAGTGCCCTGTCCCAGGCAGATACGCAGTATTTT.

The sample holds many counts of this clone. V gene TRBV9 combines with J gene TRBJ1-1; a weak D match, TRBD1 (6 bases). Germline CDR1 and CDR2: SGDLS and YYNGEE. The CDR3 runs 14 residues. Trimming took 3 bases from V and 10 from J, leaving 19 bases between them. The CDR3 DNA sequence: TGTGCCAGCAGCGCCTACGCGCAGGGGCAGGGAGCTTTCTTT. Its translation: CASSAYAQGQGAFF. Supplemented by reference TRBV9 and TRBJ1-1, the full variable domain reads DSGVTQTPKHLITATGQRVTLRCSPRSGDLSVYWYQQSLDQGLQFLIQYYNGEERAKGNILERFSAQQFPDLHSELNLSSLELGDSALYFCASSAYAQGQGAFFGQGTRLTVV.

This clone was counted between two and nine times. One end of the junction varies from germline; a read error may be responsible. The DNA for the CDR3 is TGTGCCTCCTCTTACAGGCAAATACGCCACACCGCGGAGCTGTTTTTT. The encoded protein is CASSYRQIRHTAELFF. The chain employs TRBV27 and TRBJ2-2; D might be TRBD1 (5 bases). The CDR3 loop spans 16 amino acids. CDR1 is MNHEY and CDR2 is SMNVEV in the germline V gene (reference sequence).

In this sample, this clone is medium-sized (0.01 to 0.1%). The chain uses TRBV28 and TRBJ2-3, with D perhaps given as TRBD1 or TRBD2 (5 bases each). V was shortened by 5 bases and J by 0 bases, with 12 bases between the two germline ends. This CDR3 has 15 amino acids. The germline gives CDR1 MDHEN, CDR2 SYDVKM. The CDR3 DNA is TGTGCCAGCAGTCCGTGGGGACCTAGCACAGATACGCAGTATTTT. It encodes CASSPWGPSTDTQYF.

The chain is built from TRBV4-1 and TRBJ1-5; possible D gene TRBD1, 6 bases. Deletions cut 8 bases from V and 0 bases from J, with 11 bases between. This CDR3 has 14 amino acids. The germline V gene encodes CDR1 MGHRA and CDR2 YSYEKL. The CDR3 loop reads CASSDSYSNQPQHF. CDR3 nucleotides: TGCGCCAGCTCGGACAGTTATAGCAATCAGCCCCAGCATTTT.

By share of the sample, this clone is medium-sized. This chain uses TRBV6-1 with TRBJ1-2; D gene unclear. CDR1 and CDR2 (germline): MNHNS, SASEGT. The V and J ends lost 6 bases and 2 bases respectively, with 16 bases between them. The CDR3 spans 15 residues. The CDR3 loop is CASRSTTLENYGYTF. The CDR3, as DNA: TGTGCCAGCAGATCAACGACGTTAGAAAACTATGGCTACACCTTC.

This clone was observed at least ten times. A read error may account for a junction end that differs from germline. The genes are TRBV7-7 and TRBJ2-1, with TRBD1 matching 11 bases. This CDR3 has 15 amino acids. The germline CDR1 and CDR2 sequences are SSHAT and FNYEAQ (reference sequence). CDR3 residues: CASSEGTGGNDEQFF. The CDR3 nucleotides read TGTGCTAGCAGCGAAGGGACAGGGGGGAATGATGAGCAGTTCTTC.

This clone is categorized as medium-sized. V gene TRBV6-2 or TRBV6-3 combines with J gene TRBJ2-1, with 10 bases matching TRBD2. The germline V gene encodes CDR1 MNHEY and CDR2 SVGEGT. The CDR3 has 16 amino acids. V shed 5 bases and J 6 bases; nucleotides not matched to a gene: 10. The CDR3 reads CASSQLLAGAGNEQFF. CDR3 bases: TGTGCCAGCAGTCAACTGCTAGCGGGAGCAGGCAATGAGCAGTTCTTC.

Ten or more counts support this clone. The rearrangement uses TRBV7-9 and TRBJ2-1; 14 bases are a match to TRBD2. This CDR3 is built from 15 residues. Per the germline V gene, CDR1 is SEHNR and CDR2 is FQNEAQ (reference sequence). V gave up 5 bases and J gave up 6 bases; unmatched junction bases: 3. Here the CDR3 reads CASSLGTSGSNEQFF. In nucleotides, the CDR3 is TGTGCCAGCAGCCTCGGGACTAGCGGGAGCAATGAGCAGTTCTTC.

This clone was recorded many times. A much larger clone is a single base away; this may be a read error. The gene calls are TRBV20-1 and TRBJ2-1; 7 bases align to TRBD2. The V gene's germline CDR1 is DFQATT and CDR2 SNEGSKA (reference sequence). This CDR3 spans 16 amino acids. The CDR3 DNA follows: TGCAGTGCAAGGACTAGTAACAAAGGCTCCTACAATGAGCAGTCCTTC. It encodes CSARTSNKGSYNEQSF.

The V gene is TRBV7-2, the J gene TRBJ2-7; perhaps TRBD2 as D (6 bases). The CDR3 consists of 11 residues. Germline V CDR1 and CDR2: SGHTA, FQGNSA. Trimming shortened V by 6 bases and J by 10 bases, and 13 bases separated the two germline ends. The CDR3 nucleotides are TGTGCCAGCAGGGAGGGTCTCGATCAGTACTTC. Translation gives CASREGLDQYF.

This clone was seen at least ten times. The chain combines TRBV29-1 with TRBJ2-5, with no clear D. Trimming left V 2 bases short and J 5 bases short, with 12 bases between. CDR3 length: 13 residues. In germline, CDR1 is SQVTM, CDR2 ANQGSEA. The CDR3 region is CSVERSARETQYF. The DNA for the CDR3 is TGCAGCGTTGAAAGGAGCGCCCGGGAGACCCAGTACTTC.

This clone has just a few counts. The rearrangement joins TRBV27 to TRBJ2-7; tentative D call: TRBD1 (6 bases). The V end was cut by 3 bases, the J end by 3 bases, with 12 bases between. The CDR3 runs 14 residues. Germline lookup yields CDR1 MNHEY and CDR2 SMNVEV (reference sequence). CDR3 protein: CASSFGQGHYEQYF. In nucleotides, the CDR3 is TGTGCCAGCAGTTTCGGTCAGGGGCACTACGAGCAGTACTTC.

Note on this clone: A much larger clone sits a single nucleotide away, making a read error possible. The chain recombines TRBV19 with TRBJ2-1, with D unclear. Germline V CDR1 and CDR2: LNHDA, SQIVND (reference sequence). CDR3 length: 12 residues. V lost 4 bases and J lost 5, with 6 bases in between. This CDR3 reads CASSSEHNEQFF. The CDR3, as DNA: TGTGCCAGTAGTAGTGAACACAATGAGCAGTTCTTC.

This clone came up many times. J is TRBJ2-2 and V is TRBV5-6; TRBD1 matches at 8 bases. Per germline, CDR1 SGHDT and CDR2 YYEEEE. The CDR3 sequence is 16 residues long. With 1 base clipped from V and 7 bases from J, the junction kept 9 bases outside the gene matches. The CDR3 nucleotides are TGTGCCAGCAGCTTGATTGGACAGGGTTTGGGCGGGGAGCTGTTTTTT. Residues: CASSLIGQGLGGELFF.

Ten or more counts support this clone. The rearrangement uses TRBV7-9 and TRBJ1-1, with unresolved D. V was trimmed by 2 bases and J by 0 bases, leaving 7 bases between them. This CDR3 is built from 14 residues. CDR1 is SEHNR and CDR2 is FQNEAQ in the germline V gene (reference sequence). CDR3 in DNA: TGTGCCAGCAGCTTATTCAAGGTGAACACTGAAGCTTTCTTT. Protein product: CASSLFKVNTEAFF.

This clone was seen at least ten times. The rearrangement joins TRBV12-3 or TRBV12-4 to TRBJ2-3, with TRBD2 matching 10 bases. The trim removed 9 bases at V and 4 bases at J, leaving 7 bases unmatched. The CDR3 contains 14 residues. The CDR3 is CASSGRTSPDTQYF. The CDR3 DNA sequence: TGTGCCAGTAGCGGGAGGACCTCTCCAGATACGCAGTATTTT.

V usage is TRBV27 and J usage is TRBJ1-6; TRBD1 aligns across 7 bases. Unmatched junction bases numbered 7, after V lost 7 bases and J lost 10 bases. CDR3 length: 13 residues. Germline values: CDR1 MNHEY, CDR2 SMNVEV (reference sequence). CDR3 region: CASTRGRGSPLHF. Here the CDR3 DNA reads TGTGCCAGCACCAGGGGGAGAGGATCACCCCTCCACTTT.

As for this clone: Given the absence of the conserved phenylalanine or tryptophan at the CDR3 end, a read error is likely. Because the CDR3's place on the DNA is in doubt, the DNA is left out and the CDR3 is given as listed by TCRdb. This sequence joins TRBV20-1 and TRBJ2-7. Counting both end residues, the CDR3 totals 8 amino acids. CDR1 is DFQATT, CDR2 SNEGSKA, per germline (reference sequence). The CDR3 is CSARERSR.

This clone has at least ten counts. The gene calls are TRBV7-9 and TRBJ2-1; TRBD2 aligns across 9 bases. Trimming at V came to 1 base and at J to 7 bases, leaving 5 bases not matched to a gene. Germline V lookup: CDR1 SEHNR, CDR2 FQNEAQ (reference sequence). The CDR3 totals 15 residues. CDR3 protein: CASSLGVAGENEQFF. The DNA for the CDR3 is TGTGCCAGCAGCTTAGGGGTAGCGGGAGAGAATGAGCAGTTCTTC.

A note on this clone: This CDR3 is missing its conserved last phenylalanine or tryptophan, likely due to a read error. The rearrangement links TRBV20-1 to TRBJ1-1; D unclear. Germline CDR1 reads DFQATT; CDR2 reads SNEGSKA (reference sequence). The CDR3 extends over 12 amino acids. V lost 0 bases and J 4 bases, leaving 6 bases between the germline ends. The DNA for the CDR3 is TGCAGTGCTAGAGAGTGGGGCACTGAAGCTTTCCTT. Its protein product is CSAREWGTEAFL.

Of note for this clone: The junction departs from the called germline gene at one end, perhaps through a read error. This chain links TRBV12-3 or TRBV12-4 with TRBJ2-5; 9 nucleotides align to TRBD1. The CDR3 runs to 14 residues. This CDR3 is CAISTDRGQETQYF. CDR3 in DNA: TGTGCCATCAGTACGGACAGGGGTCAAGAGACCCAGTACTTC.

The rearrangement links TRBV7-8 to TRBJ2-7, with D unresolved. The CDR3 length is 12 residues. CDR1 SGHVS and CDR2 FQNEAQ come from the germline V gene. V lost 2 bases, J lost 5 bases, and 7 bases lay in between. DNA for the CDR3: TGTGCCAGCAGCTTATCCACAAACGAGCAGTACTTC. It is translated as CASSLSTNEQYF. Complete variable domain (other parts from reference TRBV7-8 and TRBJ2-7): GAGVSQSPRYKVAKRGQDVALRCDPISGHVSLFWYQQALGQGPEFLTYFQNEAQLDKSGLPSDRFFAERPEGSVSTLKIQRTQQEDSAVYLCASSLSTNEQYFGPGTRLTVT.

This clone showed up many times. This chain uses TRBV27 with TRBJ2-2, with 8 nucleotides matching TRBD1. Looked up from germline, CDR1 is MNHEY and CDR2 is SMNVEV (reference sequence). CDR3 size: 16 residues. Trimming cost V 10 bases and J 0 bases; bases outside gene matches: 10. The CDR3 nucleotides are TGTGCCACTAAGTTGACGGGACAGGCGAACACCGGGGAGCTGTTTTTT. Residues: CATKLTGQANTGELFF.

This clone was counted ten times or more. V and J are TRBV18 and TRBJ2-1, with 10 bases matching TRBD2. The CDR3 consists of 16 residues. CDR1 is KGHSH and CDR2 is LQKENI in the germline V gene. After removal of 4 bases from V and 3 bases from J, the junction contained 6 bases not matched to a gene. The CDR3 DNA is TGTGCCAGCTCACGCTTCCTAGCGGGAGACTACAATGAGCAGTTCTTC. This gives the protein CASSRFLAGDYNEQFF.

By share, this clone ranks as medium-sized. This sequence joins TRBV15 and TRBJ1-2; perhaps TRBD1 as D (5 bases). The CDR3 is 14 amino acids. The V end was cut by 0 bases, the J end by 7 bases, with 12 bases between. The germline V gene has CDR1 LNHNV and CDR2 YYDKDF (reference sequence). CDR3 loop: CATSRDRRDGGYTF. The DNA of the CDR3 is TGTGCCACCAGCAGAGATCGCAGGGACGGTGGCTACACCTTC.